This note documents a single TCR beta chain sequence. What it recognizes is unknown. This specimen comes from a study of cytomegalovirus exposure and HLA in healthy donors. Study conclusions and caveats: While the bulk of TCR sequences proved rare, some public TCRs turned up in many donors. Among CMV-associated TCR beta chains, most appeared HLA-restricted in a later analysis. TCR beta sequences reportedly predicted the HLA-A and HLA-B alleles of most subjects accurately. There were a few CMV-associated chains whose specificity for CMV antigens was confirmed in vitro.

The PCR contained 60 Vbeta and 13 Jbeta primers. The method was immunoSEQ multiplex PCR; TCRdb's version includes in-frame clones alone and lacks a portion of them. Among over 100,000 clones listed, around 80% were seen once. CDR3 length equals 15 residues. With 0 bases clipped from V and 5 bases from J, the junction kept 5 bases outside the gene matches. The V gene's germline CDR1 is SGHNT and CDR2 YYREEE (reference sequence). The V call is TRBV5-4, the J call TRBJ2-1; TRBD2 agrees at 7 bases. The sequence derives from a man younger than 45 in good health and CMV-seronegative. Sequencing was done on a sample of PBMCs. CDR3 sequence reads: CASSLAGLADNEQFF. CDR3 nucleotides: TGTGCCAGCAGCTTGGCCGGGCTAGCGGACAATGAGCAGTTCTTC.